A single sample gave rise to the 25 T cell receptor beta chains below, sequenced in a study of blood T cell repertoires in COVID-19. Sequenced by immunoSEQ multiplex PCR; TCRdb stores in-frame clones only, minus some. The sample carries 400,000 to 450,000 clones, approximately 90% recorded once. Sequencing was performed on peripheral blood. Source of these receptors: a woman aged 45-59 years with COVID-19, enrolled during active disease.

This rearrangement joins TRBV9 to TRBJ2-1, with 7 bases aligning to TRBD2. The ends lost 3 bases at V and 7 bases at J; junction bases unmatched: 19. Germline CDR1 SGDLS, CDR2 YYNGEE. The CDR3 extends over 18 amino acids. DNA for the CDR3: TGTGCCAGCAGCGCCCTCGGTGGCGGGAGCCGGTTGCGGAATGAGCAGTTCTTC. It specifies CASSALGGGSRLRNEQFF. Complete variable domain (other parts from reference TRBV9 and TRBJ2-1): DSGVTQTPKHLITATGQRVTLRCSPRSGDLSVYWYQQSLDQGLQFLIQYYNGEERAKGNILERFSAQQFPDLHSELNLSSLELGDSALYFCASSALGGGSRLRNEQFFGPGTRLTVL.

This clone has just a few counts. V gene TRBV30 combines with J gene TRBJ1-6, with TRBD1 as a possible D gene (6 bases). V lost 5 bases, J lost 7 bases, and 12 bases lay in between. Germline assignment: CDR1 GTSNPN and CDR2 SVGIG (reference sequence). This CDR3 has 13 amino acids. CDR3 coding DNA: TGTGCCTGGGAGCGGCAGGGGAATTCACCCCTCCACTTT. Translating gives CAWERQGNSPLHF.

The chain is built from TRBV20-1 and TRBJ1-1; D might be TRBD1 (5 bases). The CDR3 has 10 amino acids. Trimming cost V 7 bases and J 7 bases, with 10 bases left between them. The V gene's germline CDR1 is DFQATT and CDR2 SNEGSKA (reference sequence). The CDR3 region is CSGEDNEAFF. CDR3 bases: TGCAGTGGGGAGGACAATGAAGCTTTCTTT.

This sequence joins TRBV4-1 and TRBJ1-5; D is possibly TRBD1 (5 bases). Trimming took 2 bases from V and 4 from J, leaving 12 bases between them. The CDR3 extends over 15 amino acids. Germline V gene sequence: CDR1 MGHRA, CDR2 YSYEKL. The CDR3 sequence is CASSQWQGGNQPQHF. CDR3 nucleotides: TGCGCCAGCAGCCAATGGCAGGGTGGGAATCAGCCCCAGCATTTT.

V gene TRBV30 combines with J gene TRBJ1-3; D is perhaps TRBD1 (6 bases). Trimming took 3 bases from V and 2 from J, leaving 11 bases between them. The CDR3 runs 14 residues. Germline lookup yields CDR1 GTSNPN and CDR2 SVGIG (reference sequence). The CDR3 nucleotides are TGTGCCTGGAGACTACAGGGTGCTGGAAACACCATATATTTT. Its translation: CAWRLQGAGNTIYF.

The chain couples TRBV6-5 to TRBJ2-7; tentatively, D is TRBD1 (5 bases). The CDR3 totals 11 residues. V shed 6 bases and J shed 6 bases, with 9 bases lying between them. The V gene's germline CDR1 is MNHEY and CDR2 SVGAGI. The CDR3: CASRQGREQYF. In DNA, the CDR3 is TGTGCCAGCAGGCAGGGTCGCGAGCAGTACTTC.

V and J are TRBV25-1 and TRBJ1-4; possible D gene TRBD1, 6 bases. This CDR3 comprises 15 residues. V shed 1 base and J shed 3 bases, with 9 bases lying between them. CDR1 and CDR2 from the germline V gene are MGHDK and SYGVNS. The CDR3: CASSEFRTANEKLFF. Written as DNA, the CDR3 is TGTGCCAGCAGTGAATTCCGGACAGCTAATGAAAAACTGTTTTTT.

The V gene is TRBV10-3, the J gene TRBJ2-7, with D maybe TRBD1 (6 bases). The CDR3 has 14 amino acids. V lost 3 bases and J lost 7, with 16 bases in between. Germline V gene data show CDR1 as ENHRY and CDR2 as SYGVKD. The CDR3 bases are TGTGCCATCAGTGATTCGACAGGTGTGGGGGAGCAGTACTTC. Translating gives CAISDSTGVGEQYF.

On this clone: The sample has other DNA sequences that encode this CDR3 too. The chain carries TRBV5-6 and TRBJ2-7; TRBD1 aligns across 7 bases. Trimming took 4 bases from V and 4 from J; bases not matched to a gene: 8. Germline CDR1 SGHDT, CDR2 YYEEEE. The length of the CDR3 is 14 residues. CDR3 sequence reads: CASSLTGASYEQYF. The CDR3 bases are TGTGCCAGCAGCCTAACAGGGGCCTCATACGAGCAGTACTTC.

This CDR3 reads CASISGGAEANTGELFF. The CDR3 DNA reads as TGCGCCAGCATCAGCGGGGGGGCGGAAGCGAACACCGGGGAGCTGTTTTTT. The chain carries TRBV10-2 and TRBJ2-2; TRBD2 matches 10 bases. This CDR3 is built from 17 residues. With V trimmed by 7 bases and J by 0 bases, 8 bases remained unmatched. The germline V gene encodes CDR1 WSHSY and CDR2 SAAADI.

The chain joins TRBV6-6 to TRBJ1-1; D is undetermined. The CDR3 contains 14 residues. Germline CDR1 is MNHNY and CDR2 is SVGAGI (reference sequence). V was pared by 0 bases and J by 6 bases, with 11 bases between. The CDR3: CASSYSSREAEAFF. The CDR3 nucleotides are TGTGCCAGCAGTTACTCGTCGAGGGAAGCTGAAGCTTTCTTT.

The rearrangement links TRBV5-1 to TRBJ2-6; 8 bases map to TRBD1. The J segment lost 4 bases and the V segment lost 4 bases, leaving 10 bases of the junction unmatched. CDR1 and CDR2 (germline): SGHRS, YFSETQ. The CDR3 has 17 amino acids. The CDR3 protein is CASSRGQGAKGANVLTF. The DNA for the CDR3 is TGCGCCAGCAGCAGGGGGCAGGGGGCGAAAGGGGCCAACGTCCTGACTTTC. The full variable domain, in which reference TRBV5-1 and TRBJ2-6 provide the parts outside the CDR3, is KAGVTQTPRYLIKTRGQQVTLSCSPISGHRSVSWYQQTPGQGLQFLFEYFSETQRNKGNFPGRFSGRQFSNSRSEMNVSTLELGDSALYLCASSRGQGAKGANVLTFGAGSRLTVL.

This chain joins TRBV2 and TRBJ2-3; 8 bases line up with TRBD2. With V trimmed by 5 bases and J by 5 bases, 9 bases remained unmatched. Germline V gives CDR1 SNHLY, CDR2 FYNNEI. The CDR3 is 15 residues long. The CDR3 protein is CASSSLAALGDTQYF. CDR3 in DNA: TGTGCCAGCAGTTCACTAGCGGCTTTAGGAGATACGCAGTATTTT.

This clone was detected only a few times. The V gene is TRBV9, the J gene TRBJ1-6, with D possibly being TRBD1 (6 bases). Trimming cost V 0 bases and J 7 bases, with 14 bases left between them. The CDR3 has 16 amino acids. The germline CDR1 and CDR2 sequences are SGDLS and YYNGEE. The CDR3 DNA reads as TGTGCCAGCAGCGTAGGGAAGACAGGCACGAATTCACCCCTCCACTTT. Translated: CASSVGKTGTNSPLHF.

The chain links TRBV30 to TRBJ1-5; D perhaps matches TRBD1 (5 bases). Germline V gene lookup returns CDR1 GTSNPN and CDR2 SVGIG (reference sequence). V was trimmed by 5 bases and J by 6 bases, leaving 14 bases between them. The CDR3 has 13 amino acids. Written as DNA, the CDR3 is TGTGCCTGGTCTAAGGACATCGCTCAGCCCCAGCATTTT. This sequence encodes CAWSKDIAQPQHF.

The chain couples TRBV19 to TRBJ2-7, with a weak D call TRBD1 (5 bases). There are 14 residues in the CDR3. Looked up from germline, CDR1 is LNHDA and CDR2 is SQIVND (reference sequence). V gave up 10 bases and J gave up 4 bases, with 20 bases separating them. Here the CDR3 DNA reads TGTGCCAACACCGGTGACAGTCAAGATTACGAGCAGTACTTC. Translating it yields CANTGDSQDYEQYF.

CDR3 protein: CASSPGSGEQYF. CDR3 nucleotides: TGTGCCAGCAGCCCTGGCAGTGGCGAGCAGTACTTC. This chain joins TRBV11-3 and TRBJ2-7; D is unresolved. The germline V and J ends were trimmed by 5 bases and 6 bases, with 11 bases remaining between them. Germline CDR1 SGHNT, CDR2 YENEEA. This CDR3 spans 12 amino acids.

The rearrangement uses TRBV30 and TRBJ2-2; weak D call: TRBD2 (6 bases). Per germline, CDR1 GTSNPN and CDR2 SVGIG (reference sequence). CDR3 size: 14 residues. Trimming took 2 bases from V and 9 from J, leaving 16 bases between them. The CDR3 here is CAWSPDGGIRELFF. In DNA form, the CDR3 reads TGTGCCTGGAGTCCAGACGGGGGAATCCGGGAGCTGTTTTTT.

Turning to this clone: An end of the junction differs from the germline gene, which may be a read error. Other DNA sequences within the sample encode an identical CDR3. CDR3 amino acids: CASSIRLAGDTQYF. For the CDR3, the DNA is TGTGCCAGTAGTATCCGACTAGCCGGAGATACACAGTATTTT. The chain has TRBV19 and TRBJ2-3; 7 nucleotides line up with TRBD2. Germline-derived CDR1 and CDR2 are LNHDA and SQIVND (reference sequence). The CDR3 has 14 residues.

The chain combines TRBV5-8 with TRBJ1-1; TRBD1 matches 8 bases. Germline V gives CDR1 SGHTS, CDR2 YDEGEE. This CDR3 spans 15 amino acids. With V trimmed by 4 bases and J by 2 bases, 7 bases remained unmatched. The CDR3, as DNA: TGTGCCAGCAGCGCCGACAGGGGCGGAAACACTGAAGCTTTCTTT. It codes for CASSADRGGNTEAFF.

The J gene is TRBJ2-3, the V gene TRBV3-1 (or the pseudogene TRBV3-2); possible D gene TRBD1, 7 bases. The V end lost 4 bases, the J end lost 4 bases, and 18 bases lay between the germline ends. The CDR3 extends over 16 amino acids. Per germline, CDR1 LGHDT and CDR2 YNNKEL (reference sequence). CDR3 DNA sequence: TGTGCCAGCAGCCTCCGTGTAGGGGGCGGGGCAGATACGCAGTATTTT. Amino acids: CASSLRVGGGADTQYF.

The V call is TRBV24-1, the J call TRBJ2-5, with 8 bases lining up with TRBD2. V shed 7 bases, J shed 0 bases, and the junction held 9 bases outside the gene matches. CDR1 is KGHDR and CDR2 is SFDVKD in the germline V gene. This CDR3 has 16 residues. The CDR3 sequence: CATRGERGTDQETQYF. CDR3 bases: TGTGCCACCAGAGGGGAGCGGGGGACCGACCAAGAGACCCAGTACTTC.

This clone was seen only once. This sequence joins TRBV5-1 and TRBJ2-7; the D gene is possibly TRBD2 (5 bases). V was clipped by 4 bases and J by 7 bases, with 12 bases between them. The CDR3 runs to 12 residues. Germline-derived CDR1 and CDR2 are SGHRS and YFSETQ. The DNA of the CDR3 is TGCGCCAGCAGCATCGGGGAGAGGGAGCAGTACTTC. As protein: CASSIGEREQYF.

This clone was detected only once. The chain joins TRBV6-5 to TRBJ2-7; 7 positions agree with TRBD1. The CDR3 extends over 11 amino acids. Germline lookup yields CDR1 MNHEY and CDR2 SVGAGI. V gave up 11 bases and J gave up 5 bases; unmatched junction bases: 6. CDR3 DNA sequence: TGTGCCTTCAGGGGGACCAACGAGCAGTACTTC. Amino acids: CAFRGTNEQYF.

This clone was found once. This rearrangement joins TRBV6-6 to TRBJ2-7; 8 nucleotides agree with TRBD1. The V and J ends lost 6 bases and 1 base, in that order; junction bases with no gene match: 8. This CDR3 is 15 amino acids long. The germline CDR1 and CDR2 sequences are MNHNY and SVGAGI (reference sequence). The chain's CDR3 is CASRAGGATSYEQYF. The DNA for the CDR3 is TGTGCCAGCAGGGCAGGGGGCGCAACGTCCTACGAGCAGTACTTC.